This TCR beta chain was profiled in a study of OX40 agonist ivuxolimab in advanced cancers. Measured with immunoSEQ multiplex PCR; TCRdb has only the in-frame clones, and not every one. This table holds around 30,000 clones, roughly nine tenths found once. This CDR3 contains 14 residues. Per germline, CDR1 WSHSY and CDR2 SAAADI. V shed 6 bases, J shed 10 bases, and the junction held 11 bases outside the gene matches. V gene TRBV10-2 combines with J gene TRBJ2-1, with 8 bases that match TRBD2. This TCR was recovered from an adult with an advanced solid tumor such as melanoma, head and neck, liver or kidney cancer. Sequencing used CD4+ or CD8+ T cells sorted from blood, obtained in a trial of the OX40 agonist ivuxolimab. CDR3 bases: TGCGCCAGCAGACAAAGTGTAAGCGGGAGCGAGCAGTTCTTC. Protein: CASRQSVSGSEQFF.